This TCR beta chain was sequenced for a study of regulatory T cells (dated by TCRdb to the late 2010s). General notes on the study: The study compared T-cell receptor beta repertoires of sorted regulatory, conventional CD4+ and CD8+ T cells between CD3G-deficient patients and healthy controls. Findings and caveats that apply to the study as a whole: Enrichment for hydrophobic residues at CDR3 positions 6 and 7 was found in conventional CD4+ T cells from CD3G-deficient patients, suggesting more self-reactive specificities. Restricted unique TRB V-J pairs and skewed V and J gene usage were observed in patient repertoires, most markedly in regulatory T cells.

Every CD3G-deficient patient showed evidence of autoimmunity, and the autoimmunity was more severe in two of the patients. Patients were tested at ages ranging from 2 to 39 years, and reduced naive and increased memory CD4+ and CD8+ T-cell proportions were found in the patients. CD4+ cells were FACS-sorted into CD25-high CD127-low regulatory T cells and CD25-low CD127-high conventional CD4+ T cells. The patient group comprised roughly six individuals with CD3G deficiency. An international network of physicians spanning the United States, Europe and Asia provided the patient samples and clinical data. Peripheral blood mononuclear cells were isolated by Ficoll density separation. Looking up the germline V gene (reference sequence) yields CDR1 MNHNY and CDR2 SVGAGI. The CDR3, from cysteine to phenylalanine, totals 16 residues. The read is trimmed to its CDR3 DNA, 48 bases read in frame from base 1. Cut back by 5 bases and 0 bases, the V and J ends lie 14 bases apart.

For the multiplex PCR, 52 forward TRBV primers and 13 reverse TRBJ primers were used, and amplification bias was corrected with both assay-based and computational methods. Rearranged TRB loci were amplified from genomic DNA by multiplex PCR within the immunoSEQ assay. An Illumina HiSeq platform was used to sequence the TRB amplicons. On the authors' methods: Raw sequences were error-filtered and aligned to reference gene sequences by custom algorithms and were subsequently analyzed with the immunoSEQ online tools. Frequencies of productive and nonproductive TRB rearrangements were evaluated among both unique and total sequences. Assessment of potential self-reactivity relied on the hydrophobicity of positions 6 and 7 in the TRB CDR3, along with their amino acid composition. Prism software was used to run t tests, Mann-Whitney tests or two-way ANOVA for comparisons between groups. Imported from immuneACCESS, the table was reduced by TCRdb to in-frame sequences with V and J called. These copies leave out some clones; in studies compared against another copy, an unresolved V gene accounts for under half, and the cause of the remainder is not known. The V and J calls and clone size come from that table; D and trimming were worked out from the DNA. A total of approximately 37,000 clones appear in this sample, roughly 90% of them only once. The top ten hold roughly 2.2% of the sample.

Concerning this clone itself: It has no known antigen specificity. No base quality information exists; no much larger clone differs at one position.

The TCR sequence derives from a person aged 18-30 years with CD3G deficiency. Sequences were obtained from conventional CD4+ T cells sorted from blood. The chain employs TRBV6-6 and TRBJ2-4; the D segment could be TRBD2, given 5 matching bases. CDR3 loop: CASSQGGPTAKNIQYF. The DNA sequence follows: TGTGCCAGCAGTCAAGGAGGACCTACAGCCAAAAACATTCAGTACTTC.